This T cell receptor beta chain was found in a study of T cell responses to AZD1222 COVID-19 vaccine. The study, taken as a whole, reports: Among those given AZD1222, only six were seropositive at baseline. Of spike-specific TCRs, nearly half reportedly target regions left unmutated in variants.

The length of the CDR3 is 17 residues. From germline, CDR1 is LGHDT and CDR2 YNNKEL (reference sequence). Sequencing was performed with immunoSEQ multiplex PCR; in TCRdb, only in-frame clones are kept and a portion is missing. The table includes approximately 140,000 clones, roughly nine tenths detected once. Remarks on this clone: Its antigen is not known. A junction boundary mismatches the germline segment, possibly from a read error.

Specimen: peripheral blood, collected 28 days after the second AZD1222 dose. This chain uses TRBV3-1 (or the pseudogene TRBV3-2) with TRBJ2-5; 9 nucleotides agree with TRBD2. The sequence was collected from an adult who received the AZD1222 COVID-19 vaccine. The CDR3 here is CASSLVKGAGGQATQYF. CDR3 coding DNA: TGTGCCAGCAGCCTCGTTAAGGGAGCGGGGGGACAAGCGACCCAGTACTTC.